Listed below are T cell receptor beta chains from one sample, sequenced in a study of blood T cell repertoires in COVID-19. Data came from immunoSEQ multiplex PCR; TCRdb stores just in-frame clones and leaves some out. The repertoire includes a few hundred thousand clones, roughly 80% of them detected once, and roughly 8.2% sits in the top ten. Sequencing was performed on peripheral blood. The receptors derive from an elderly woman with COVID-19, enrolled during active disease. CDR3s include the opening cysteine and the closing phenylalanine or tryptophan. The order of the fields is clone size, CDR3 length, D gene, J gene, V gene, CDR3 DNA, CDR3 protein. D genes are given only for firm matches. The size of a clone is reported for some rows only, either as once, few or many, or as a class for expanded clones.

clone size: -
CDR3 length: 14
D gene: -
J gene: TRBJ1-5
V gene: TRBV6-6
CDR3 DNA: TGTGCCAGCAGCCAGGTAAACAGCAATCAGCCCCAGCATTTT
CDR3 protein: CASSQVNSNQPQHF

clone size: -
CDR3 length: 14
D gene: -
J gene: TRBJ1-6
V gene: TRBV3-1/TRBV3-2
CDR3 DNA: TGTGCCAGCAGCCAAGTTCAGGGCTGGTCACCCCTCCACTTT
CDR3 protein: CASSQVQGWSPLHF

clone size: -
CDR3 length: 16
D gene: -
J gene: TRBJ2-1
V gene: TRBV7-9
CDR3 DNA: TGTGCCAGCAGCTTAGGGGGCGGGGGCCCACACAATGAGCAGTTCTTC
CDR3 protein: CASSLGGGGPHNEQFF

clone size: -
CDR3 length: 14
D gene: TRBD1
J gene: TRBJ2-7
V gene: TRBV10-3
CDR3 DNA: TGTGCCATCAGTGCCGGGACAGGGGGCTACGAGCAGTACTTC
CDR3 protein: CAISAGTGGYEQYF

clone size: -
CDR3 length: 12
D gene: -
J gene: TRBJ2-1
V gene: TRBV6-5
CDR3 DNA: TGTGCCAGCAGTTCAGGGGTCATTGAGCAGTTCTTC
CDR3 protein: CASSSGVIEQFF

clone size: -
CDR3 length: 14
D gene: -
J gene: TRBJ1-2
V gene: TRBV5-1
CDR3 DNA: TGCGCCAGCAGCTTGGTTCCTTCGTACTATGGCTACACCTTC
CDR3 protein: CASSLVPSYYGYTF

clone size: -
CDR3 length: 14
D gene: TRBD1
J gene: TRBJ1-5
V gene: TRBV19
CDR3 DNA: TGTGCCAGTAGTATCAGGGGGAGCAATCAGCCCCAGCATTTT
CDR3 protein: CASSIRGSNQPQHF

clone size: -
CDR3 length: 11
D gene: -
J gene: TRBJ1-1
V gene: TRBV6-5
CDR3 DNA: TGTGCCAGTAAAATTAATACTGAAGCTTTCTTT
CDR3 protein: CASKINTEAFF

clone size: -
CDR3 length: 13
D gene: -
J gene: TRBJ1-1
V gene: TRBV1
CDR3 DNA: TGCACCAACCCAGAGATATTACAGGGAAGAGCTTTCTTT
CDR3 protein: CTNPEILQGRAFF

clone size: once
CDR3 length: 15
D gene: -
J gene: TRBJ2-1
V gene: TRBV18
CDR3 DNA: TGTGCCAGCTCACCACAGCCGGGGGAGTACAATGAGCAGTTCTTC
CDR3 protein: CASSPQPGEYNEQFF

clone size: -
CDR3 length: 15
D gene: -
J gene: TRBJ2-6
V gene: TRBV6-5
CDR3 DNA: TGTGCCAGCAGTCGAGACAGTTCTGGGGCCAACGTCCTGACTTTC
CDR3 protein: CASSRDSSGANVLTF

clone size: -
CDR3 length: 16
D gene: -
J gene: TRBJ1-1
V gene: TRBV5-4
CDR3 DNA: TGTGCCAGCAGCGGGGGAGGGATCACAGGGCACACTGAAGCTTTCTTT
CDR3 protein: CASSGGGITGHTEAFF

clone size: few
CDR3 length: 14
D gene: TRBD1
J gene: TRBJ1-1
V gene: TRBV5-4
CDR3 DNA: TGTGCCAGCAGCTCTAACAGGGGAAACACTGAAGCTTTCTTT
CDR3 protein: CASSSNRGNTEAFF

clone size: -
CDR3 length: 14
D gene: -
J gene: TRBJ1-1
V gene: TRBV5-4
CDR3 DNA: TGTGCCAGCAGCTTTTCACAGATGAACACTGAAGCTTTCTTT
CDR3 protein: CASSFSQMNTEAFF

clone size: -
CDR3 length: 14
D gene: -
J gene: TRBJ1-5
V gene: TRBV24-1
CDR3 DNA: TGTGCCACCAGTGCTAGACAGATCAATCAGCCCCAGCATTTT
CDR3 protein: CATSARQINQPQHF

clone size: -
CDR3 length: 13
D gene: TRBD1
J gene: TRBJ1-5
V gene: TRBV18
CDR3 DNA: TGTGCCAGCTCACCGAGTACAGGGGCCCCCCAGCATTTT
CDR3 protein: CASSPSTGAPQHF

clone size: -
CDR3 length: 14
D gene: TRBD1
J gene: TRBJ1-1
V gene: TRBV5-1
CDR3 DNA: TGCGCCAGCAGCTCGACAGGGTGGAACACTGAAGCTTTCTTT
CDR3 protein: CASSSTGWNTEAFF

clone size: once
CDR3 length: 12
D gene: -
J gene: TRBJ1-1
V gene: TRBV5-4
CDR3 DNA: TGTGCCAGCAGCCTTCGTGACACTGAAGCTTTCTTT
CDR3 protein: CASSLRDTEAFF

clone size: -
CDR3 length: 13
D gene: -
J gene: TRBJ1-2
V gene: TRBV7-9
CDR3 DNA: TGTGCCAGCAGCTTGCAGGGTCTAGATGGCTACACCTTC
CDR3 protein: CASSLQGLDGYTF

clone size: -
CDR3 length: 15
D gene: TRBD1
J gene: TRBJ1-1
V gene: TRBV4-1
CDR3 DNA: TGCGCCAGCAGCCAGGACGGGGACAGGGGTGCAATGGCTTTCTTT
CDR3 protein: CASSQDGDRGAMAFF

clone size: -
CDR3 length: 15
D gene: TRBD1
J gene: TRBJ1-1
V gene: TRBV5-1
CDR3 DNA: TGCGCCAGCAGCTCGTCGGGACAGGGTGGGACTGAAGCTTTCTTT
CDR3 protein: CASSSSGQGGTEAFF

clone size: once
CDR3 length: 14
D gene: -
J gene: TRBJ2-3
V gene: TRBV3-1/TRBV3-2
CDR3 DNA: TGTGCCAGCAGCCGGAGGGAGAGCACAGATACGCAGTATTTT
CDR3 protein: CASSRRESTDTQYF

clone size: -
CDR3 length: 14
D gene: -
J gene: TRBJ1-6
V gene: TRBV7-9
CDR3 DNA: TGTGCCAGCAGCTTTGAGGTGGCTAATTCACCCCTCCACTTT
CDR3 protein: CASSFEVANSPLHF

clone size: few
CDR3 length: 15
D gene: TRBD1
J gene: TRBJ1-5
V gene: TRBV19
CDR3 DNA: TGTGCCAGTAGTATAGATATAGGGGGCGGTCAGCCCCAGCATTTT
CDR3 protein: CASSIDIGGGQPQHF

clone size: -
CDR3 length: 14
D gene: -
J gene: TRBJ1-4
V gene: TRBV7-2
CDR3 DNA: TGTGCCAGCAGCTTAAGGAGGGATAATGAAAAACTGTTTTTT
CDR3 protein: CASSLRRDNEKLFF

clone size: -
CDR3 length: 14
D gene: -
J gene: TRBJ2-5
V gene: TRBV6-5
CDR3 DNA: TGTGCCAGCAGCCTGGGAATAAGACAGGAGACCCAGTACTTC
CDR3 protein: CASSLGIRQETQYF

clone size: -
CDR3 length: 13
D gene: -
J gene: TRBJ2-7
V gene: TRBV3-1/TRBV3-2
CDR3 DNA: TGTGCCAGCAGCCGGGGAGTCCCTAGAGAGCAGTACTTC
CDR3 protein: CASSRGVPREQYF

clone size: -
CDR3 length: 13
D gene: -
J gene: TRBJ2-2
V gene: TRBV10-1
CDR3 DNA: TGCGCCAGCCGCGCCGGCGGCACCGGGGAGCTGTTTTTT
CDR3 protein: CASRAGGTGELFF

clone size: once
CDR3 length: 14
D gene: -
J gene: TRBJ2-5
V gene: TRBV9
CDR3 DNA: TGTGCCAGCAGCGTAGGCAGGGCTCTAGAGACCCAGTACTTC
CDR3 protein: CASSVGRALETQYF

clone size: -
CDR3 length: 13
D gene: TRBD1
J gene: TRBJ2-7
V gene: TRBV14
CDR3 DNA: TGTGCCAGCACCCCGGGACAGGGTTTCGAGCAGTACTTC
CDR3 protein: CASTPGQGFEQYF

clone size: -
CDR3 length: 15
D gene: TRBD1
J gene: TRBJ1-1
V gene: TRBV4-1
CDR3 DNA: TGCGCCAGCAGCCTCAGGGGGGCGGGAAACACTGAAGCTTTCTTT
CDR3 protein: CASSLRGAGNTEAFF

clone size: -
CDR3 length: 16
D gene: -
J gene: TRBJ2-6
V gene: TRBV9
CDR3 DNA: TGTGCCAGCAGCGTAGCTATCAACTCTGGGGCCAACGTCCTGACTTTC
CDR3 protein: CASSVAINSGANVLTF

clone size: few
CDR3 length: 13
D gene: -
J gene: TRBJ1-1
V gene: TRBV7-2
CDR3 DNA: TGTGCCAGCAGCCGACGGGTGAACACTGAAGCTTTCTTT
CDR3 protein: CASSRRVNTEAFF

clone size: -
CDR3 length: 17
D gene: -
J gene: TRBJ1-3
V gene: TRBV28
CDR3 DNA: TGTGCCAGCAGCCGGGCCGGGAAAGACTCTTCTGGAAACACCATATATTTT
CDR3 protein: CASSRAGKDSSGNTIYF